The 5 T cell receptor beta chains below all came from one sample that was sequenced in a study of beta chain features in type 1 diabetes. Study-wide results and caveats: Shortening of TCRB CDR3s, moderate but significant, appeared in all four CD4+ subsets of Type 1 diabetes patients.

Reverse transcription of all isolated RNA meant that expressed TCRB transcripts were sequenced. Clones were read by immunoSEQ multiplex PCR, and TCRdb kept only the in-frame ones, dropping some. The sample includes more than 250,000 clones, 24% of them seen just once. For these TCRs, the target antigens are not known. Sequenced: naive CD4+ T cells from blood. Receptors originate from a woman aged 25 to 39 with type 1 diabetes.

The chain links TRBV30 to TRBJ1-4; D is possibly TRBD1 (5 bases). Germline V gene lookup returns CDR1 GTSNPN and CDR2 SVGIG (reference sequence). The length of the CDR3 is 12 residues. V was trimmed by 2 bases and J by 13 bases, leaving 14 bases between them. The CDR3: CAWSSRGAGLFF. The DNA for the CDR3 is TGTGCCTGGAGTTCAAGGGGCGCAGGACTGTTTTTT. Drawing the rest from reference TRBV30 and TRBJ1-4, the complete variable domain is SQTIHQWPATLVQPVGSPLSLECTVEGTSNPNLYWYRQAAGRGLQLLFYSVGIGQISSEVPQNLSASRPQDRQFILSSKKLLLSDSGFYLCAWSSRGAGLFFGSGTQLSVL.

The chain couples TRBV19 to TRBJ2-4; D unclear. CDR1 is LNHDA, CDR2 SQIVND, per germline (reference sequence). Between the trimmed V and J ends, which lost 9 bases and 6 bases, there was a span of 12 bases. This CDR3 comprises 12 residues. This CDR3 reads CASSTGSNIQYF. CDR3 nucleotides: TGTGCCAGCTCGACCGGGTCAAACATTCAGTACTTC.

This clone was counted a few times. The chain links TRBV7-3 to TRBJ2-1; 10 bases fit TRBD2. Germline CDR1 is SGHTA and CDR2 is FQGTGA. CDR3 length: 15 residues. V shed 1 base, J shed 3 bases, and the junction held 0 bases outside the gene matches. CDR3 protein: CASSLRTSGYNEQFF. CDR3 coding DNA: TGTGCCAGCAGCTTAAGGACTAGCGGCTACAATGAGCAGTTCTTC.

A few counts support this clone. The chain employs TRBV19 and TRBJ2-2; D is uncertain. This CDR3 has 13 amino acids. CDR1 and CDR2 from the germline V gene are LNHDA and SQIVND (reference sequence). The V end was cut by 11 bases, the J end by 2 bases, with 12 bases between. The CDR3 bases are TGTGCCGCCCGAGCCCCCAACACCGGGGAGCTGTTTTTT. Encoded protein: CAARAPNTGELFF.

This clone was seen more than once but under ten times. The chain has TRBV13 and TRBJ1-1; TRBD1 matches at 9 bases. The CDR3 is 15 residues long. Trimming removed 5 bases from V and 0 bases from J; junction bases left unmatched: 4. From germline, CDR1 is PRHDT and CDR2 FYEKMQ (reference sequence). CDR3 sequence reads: CASSKRQGVNTEAFF. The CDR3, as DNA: TGTGCCAGCAGCAAGCGACAGGGGGTGAACACTGAAGCTTTCTTT.